The 10 T cell receptor beta chains in this list originate from one sample, sequenced in a study of OX40 agonist ivuxolimab in advanced cancers. Produced via immunoSEQ multiplex PCR; TCRdb's table is partial and in-frame only. The sample includes over 150,000 clones, around 94% of them seen just once. The source material was CD4+ or CD8+ T cells sorted from blood, sampled in a trial of the OX40 agonist ivuxolimab. All receptors derive from an adult with an advanced solid tumor such as melanoma, head and neck, liver or kidney cancer.

In its sample, this clone was seen once. The chain uses TRBV27 and TRBJ1-5; D might be TRBD1 (5 bases). This CDR3 has 15 amino acids. Trimming stripped 5 bases from V and 3 bases from J, with 14 bases between. Germline-derived CDR1 and CDR2 are MNHEY and SMNVEV (reference sequence). CDR3 loop: CASSGPGGDNQPQHF. The DNA for the CDR3 is TGTGCCAGCAGTGGACCCGGGGGAGACAATCAGCCCCAGCATTTT.

This sequence joins TRBV11-2 and TRBJ2-2; no clear D. The CDR3 totals 16 residues. V was shortened by 3 bases and J by 3 bases, with 14 bases between the two germline ends. CDR1 SGHAT and CDR2 FQNNGV come from the germline V gene. CDR3 in amino acids: CASSFVSLLDTGELFF. DNA of the CDR3: TGTGCCAGCAGCTTTGTCTCCCTCCTTGACACCGGGGAGCTGTTTTTT. The variable domain in full, with the rest retrieved from reference TRBV11-2 and TRBJ2-2, is EAGVAQSPRYKIIEKRQSVAFWCNPISGHATLYWYQQILGQGPKLLIQFQNNGVVDDSQLPKDRFSAERLKGVDSTLKIQPAKLEDSAVYLCASSFVSLLDTGELFFGEGSRLTVL.

The rearrangement uses TRBV30 and TRBJ1-4; D perhaps matches TRBD1 (5 bases). There are 13 residues in the CDR3. The V gene lost 3 bases and the J gene lost 3 bases, with 8 bases spanning the gap. CDR1 and CDR2 (germline): GTSNPN, SVGIG (reference sequence). Written as DNA, the CDR3 is TGTGCCTGGAGCCCGGGGCCTAATGAAAAACTGTTTTTT. Its protein is CAWSPGPNEKLFF.

The rearrangement joins TRBV28 to TRBJ1-2, with D tentatively TRBD1 (6 bases). This CDR3 is built from 14 residues. Germline CDR1 is MDHEN and CDR2 is SYDVKM. V shed 5 bases and J shed 6 bases, with 16 bases lying between them. CDR3 sequence: CASSPSGWGHGYTF. The CDR3 region has the DNA TGTGCCAGCAGTCCCTCCGGGTGGGGGCATGGCTACACCTTC.

This chain links TRBV27 with TRBJ1-4; the D gene is possibly TRBD1 (6 bases). With 4 bases removed from V and 5 bases from J, the gap between germline ends came to 14 bases. The CDR3 is 15 amino acids. Germline CDR1 is MNHEY and CDR2 is SMNVEV (reference sequence). CDR3 sequence reads: CASSSTGTPNEKLFF. As DNA, the CDR3 is TGTGCCAGCAGTTCAACCGGGACACCGAATGAAAAACTGTTTTTT.

This chain joins TRBV7-9 and TRBJ2-1; maybe TRBD2 (6 bases). The germline V gene has CDR1 SEHNR and CDR2 FQNEAQ (reference sequence). This CDR3 region has 13 residues. V lost 4 bases, J lost 6 bases, and 10 bases lay in between. The DNA for the CDR3 is TGTGCCAGCAGCTGGGGGACTGCCAATGAGCAGTTCTTC. Its translation: CASSWGTANEQFF.

This chain links TRBV11-2 with TRBJ1-4; 8 bases are shared with TRBD1. This CDR3 region has 15 residues. The germline CDR1 and CDR2 sequences are SGHAT and FQNNGV. The V and J ends lost 6 bases and 11 bases, in that order; junction bases with no gene match: 14. The CDR3 reads CASSPTGTGSEKLFF. In DNA, the CDR3 is TGTGCCAGCAGTCCCACCGGGACAGGCAGTGAGAAACTGTTTTTT. The variable domain in full, completed from reference TRBV11-2 and TRBJ1-4, reads EAGVAQSPRYKIIEKRQSVAFWCNPISGHATLYWYQQILGQGPKLLIQFQNNGVVDDSQLPKDRFSAERLKGVDSTLKIQPAKLEDSAVYLCASSPTGTGSEKLFFGSGTQLSVL.

The chain combines TRBV7-9 with TRBJ2-5; D call uncertain. This CDR3 has 11 amino acids. The V and J ends lost 8 bases and 5 bases respectively, with 9 bases between them. The germline V gene has CDR1 SEHNR and CDR2 FQNEAQ (reference sequence). The CDR3 coding sequence is TGTGCCAGCGGGCTCGGGGAGACCCAGTACTTC. This gives the protein CASGLGETQYF.

The chain links TRBV6-1 to TRBJ1-5; no clear D gene. Trimming took 1 base from V and 7 from J, leaving 11 bases between them. The CDR3 is 14 residues long. From germline, CDR1 is MNHNS and CDR2 SASEGT. The CDR3 sequence is CASSEGGNGQPQHF. Written as DNA, the CDR3 is TGTGCCAGCAGTGAAGGCGGCAACGGGCAGCCCCAGCATTTT.

V gene TRBV11-2 combines with J gene TRBJ2-7; D might be TRBD2 (5 bases). CDR3 size: 13 residues. Germline lookup yields CDR1 SGHAT and CDR2 FQNNGV. V dropped 5 bases and J dropped 7 bases, with 15 bases sitting between them. The CDR3 spells CASSPSEGREQYF. The CDR3 coding sequence is TGTGCCAGCAGCCCGAGTGAGGGAAGGGAGCAGTACTTC.